This T cell receptor (beta chain) was recorded in a study of T-cell reconstitution after alpha-beta-depleted transplantation in children. This CDR3 spans 14 amino acids. V gave up 5 bases and J gave up 3 bases, with 14 bases separating them. Germline V lookup: CDR1 LNHNV, CDR2 YYDKDF (reference sequence). Broader study findings: Reported findings indicate that, about two months after transplant, alpha-beta T cells came from several hundred expanded clones, which were derived from non-depleted graft cells. The high TCRbeta diversity at day 60 in some patients came from surviving recipient T cells and thymic progenitors. At one year after transplant, newly produced T cells mostly accounted for T-cell counts and diversity.

Molecular barcoding with unique molecular identifiers was used for the TCRbeta library. TCRdb redid the calling of the PCR reads with MiXCR, one entry per CDR3 protein. The sample comprises about 870,000 distinct CDR3 sequences, roughly 15% of which are singletons, and around 5.3% rests with the top ten. This clonotype showed up just a few times. The target antigen is unknown. The material was PBMCs, mostly from graft donor cells, obtained 360 days after TCRalphabeta/CD19-depleted stem cell transplant. The sequence derives from a male patient between 10 and 17 years old who had a stem cell transplant for acute lymphoblastic leukemia, so the T cells may come from the graft donor. The chain combines TRBV15 with TRBJ2-7, with a weak D call TRBD2 (6 bases). Written as DNA, the CDR3 is TGTGCCACCAGCGCAGGGCGGCGGGGCTACGAGCAGTACTTC. Amino acid sequence: CATSAGRRGYEQYF.